This record looks at one T cell receptor (beta chain) sequence and its context. Its target is unknown. This CDR3 comprises 16 residues. Looked up from germline, CDR1 is MNHEY and CDR2 is SVGAGI. V lost 6 bases and J 0 bases, leaving 15 bases between the germline ends. The source of the sample is a study of breast tumors, draining lymph nodes, adjacent tissues. Overall study results and limits: Tumors had less TCR diversity than lymph nodes, more than nontumor tissue. Luminal-like breast cancer showed significantly higher tumor–nontumor repertoire similarity than basal-like. Tumor T cell lymph node origin was a supported hypothesis, not proven.

In TCRdb, the multiplex PCR reads were re-called with MiXCR into one record per CDR3 protein. The data hold under 35,000 distinct CDR3 sequences, with roughly 63% observed a single time. The origin of this receptor is a female donor with breast cancer. Some clones in this sample may be carry-over from other donors' samples. This chain connects TRBV6-5 to TRBJ1-3; D perhaps matches TRBD1 (6 bases). The sequencing input was breast tumor tissue. The CDR3 DNA reads as TGTGCCAGCAGCCTAAACAGGGTCAGCTCTGGAAACACCATATATTTT. Protein: CASSLNRVSSGNTIYF.